The 10 T cell receptor beta chains below all came from one sample that was sequenced in a study of a mutant IDH1 vaccine in newly diagnosed glioma (dated by TCRdb to the early 2020s). The time point label on this specimen signifies: week 47, end of study. Every vaccine dose consisted of 300 ug of a 20-mer mutant IDH1 peptide in Montanide, administered subcutaneously together with topical imiquimod. Library preparation was by the immunoSEQ multiplex PCR assay. The clones in this table, taken by TCRdb from immuneACCESS, are in-frame only. Not every clone is retained; where verified, under half of the shortfall comes from an unresolved V gene, and the cause of the rest is unknown. This sample is represented by over 50,000 clones; around three quarters of them were singletons. The top ten clonotypes cover 4% to 5.5% of the sample. These receptors have no known antigen. The specimen was PBMCs, collected from a glioma patient whose treatment included an IDH1 peptide vaccine. The source of these receptors is a woman between 40 and 50 years old with glioma. Some clones in this sample may be carry-over from other donors' samples.

This chain uses TRBV14 with TRBJ2-1; D unresolved. Germline V gene data show CDR1 as SGHDN and CDR2 as FVKESK. Trimming left V 5 bases short and J 5 bases short, with 13 bases between. CDR3 size: 14 residues. CDR3 region: CASSSPLGDNEQFF. CDR3 nucleotide sequence: TGTGCCAGCAGCTCCCCTCTAGGTGACAATGAGCAGTTCTTC.

The V gene is TRBV5-1, the J gene TRBJ1-4, with TRBD1 as a possible D gene (6 bases). Trimming pared 3 bases from V and 4 bases from J, leaving 10 bases between. This CDR3 comprises 14 residues. CDR1 and CDR2 from the germline V gene are SGHRS and YFSETQ. The CDR3 DNA is TGCGCCAGCAGCTGGACAGTACTTAATGAAAAACTGTTTTTT. It translates to CASSWTVLNEKLFF.

The V call is TRBV4-3, the J call TRBJ2-3, with unresolved D. The V end lost 4 bases, the J end lost 4 bases, and 9 bases lay between the germline ends. Germline lookup yields CDR1 LGHNA and CDR2 YSLEER. The CDR3 loop spans 13 amino acids. The CDR3 loop is CASSRDSADTQYF. The DNA for the CDR3 is TGCGCCAGCAGCCGAGATTCCGCAGATACGCAGTATTTT.

The chain joins TRBV11-2 to TRBJ1-6; D remains unclear. Trimming took 1 base from V and 14 from J, leaving 12 bases between them. The CDR3 extends over 13 amino acids. CDR1 and CDR2 (germline): SGHAT, FQNNGV. CDR3 region: CASSLGRSGTLHF. CDR3 DNA: TGTGCCAGCAGCTTAGGCAGGTCTGGCACCCTCCACTTT.

The rearrangement joins TRBV9 to TRBJ2-3, with 7 bases fitting TRBD1. The CDR3 totals 14 residues. CDR1 is SGDLS, CDR2 YYNGEE, per germline. V lost 2 bases, J lost 2 bases, and 2 bases stayed unmatched. The CDR3 sequence is CASSVGQVTDTQYF. CDR3 nucleotide sequence: TGTGCCAGCAGCGTTGGACAGGTCACAGATACGCAGTATTTT. Complete variable domain (other parts from reference TRBV9 and TRBJ2-3): DSGVTQTPKHLITATGQRVTLRCSPRSGDLSVYWYQQSLDQGLQFLIQYYNGEERAKGNILERFSAQQFPDLHSELNLSSLELGDSALYFCASSVGQVTDTQYFGPGTRLTVL.

Written as DNA, the CDR3 is TGTGCCAGCAGCTTAGGGTTGAGACCGAACTCTGGAAACACCATATATTTT. It codes for CASSLGLRPNSGNTIYF. The V and J genes are TRBV11-2 and TRBJ1-3, with D unclear. V was shortened by 1 base and J by 0 bases, with 13 bases between the two germline ends. CDR1 and CDR2 (germline): SGHAT, FQNNGV. The CDR3 has 17 amino acids.

This rearrangement joins TRBV19 to TRBJ2-7; D is uncertain. This CDR3 is 14 amino acids long. CDR1 and CDR2 (germline): LNHDA, SQIVND (reference sequence). Trimming removed 11 bases at V and 3 bases at J, with 20 bases between. CDR3 amino acids: CASSRAADLYEQYF. In nucleotides, the CDR3 is TGTGCCTCATCACGGGCGGCTGACCTCTACGAGCAGTACTTC.

This clone was recorded once. The chain has TRBV19 and TRBJ2-3; no definite D call. The V end lost 3 bases, the J end lost 2 bases, and 12 bases lay between the germline ends. The CDR3 runs to 15 residues. Germline lookup yields CDR1 LNHDA and CDR2 SQIVND (reference sequence). Written as DNA, the CDR3 is TGTGCCAGTAGTATTCCTCAGCAGCTCACAGATACGCAGTATTTT. Translation gives CASSIPQQLTDTQYF.

The rearrangement joins TRBV6-1 to TRBJ1-1; D is ambiguous. CDR3 length: 13 residues. The V gene lost 5 bases and the J gene lost 5 bases, with 12 bases spanning the gap. Germline CDR1 is MNHNS and CDR2 is SASEGT. CDR3 region: CASSSTRETEAFF. CDR3 coding DNA: TGTGCCAGCAGTTCTACTAGGGAAACTGAAGCTTTCTTT.

The chain recombines TRBV7-2 with TRBJ1-1; D is undetermined. The CDR3 is 13 residues long. Germline V lookup: CDR1 SGHTA, CDR2 FQGNSA. V lost 3 bases, J lost 5 bases, and 10 bases lay in between. CDR3 DNA: TGTGCCAGCAGCTTGGTGAAAGGGACTGAAGCTTTCTTT. Protein: CASSLVKGTEAFF. The whole variable domain, remainder taken from reference TRBV7-2 and TRBJ1-1, is GAGVSQSPSNKVTEKGKDVELRCDPISGHTALYWYRQSLGQGLEFLIYFQGNSAPDKSGLPSDRFSAERTGGSVSTLTIQRTQQEDSAVYLCASSLVKGTEAFFGQGTRLTVV.